This T cell receptor (beta chain) comes out of a study of Graves' ophthalmopathy and Graves' hyperthyroidism. The authors amplified TCR beta CDR3 regions, and they did so from RNA transcripts for repertoire sequencing. Investigators did first-round RT-PCR with HTBI primers, then second-round multiplex PCR. TCRdb used MiXCR to reprocess the multiplex PCR reads, holding one entry per CDR3 protein. The sample consists of 620,000 or so distinct CDR3 sequences, around a fifth of them appearing once. This clonotype was detected ten times or more. Hyperthyroidism was considered stable when no ophthalmopathy appeared within 18 months of follow-up. Germline CDR1 reads SGHRS; CDR2 reads YFSETQ. The CDR3 contains 14 residues. V gave up 0 bases and J gave up 3 bases, with 9 bases separating them.

The sequence came from a woman aged 18-35 years with stable Graves' hyperthyroidism. Some clones in this sample may be carry-over from other donors' samples. Source material: peripheral blood. The chain carries TRBV5-1 and TRBJ2-5; possible D gene TRBD1, 5 bases. CDR3 in amino acids: CASSLGAGKETQYF. The DNA for the CDR3 is TGCGCCAGCAGCTTGGGGGCAGGGAAAGAGACCCAGTACTTC.